This T cell receptor beta chain was identified during a study of shared clonotypes between healthy human individuals. The germline gives CDR1 MDHEN, CDR2 SYDVKM. V was trimmed by 3 bases and J by 2 bases, leaving 8 bases between them. This CDR3 spans 14 amino acids. Sequencing of unsorted PBMC DNA was carried out using ten immunoSEQ deep assay plates. The data were produced by immunoSEQ multiplex PCR, yet TCRdb's version contains in-frame clones alone and is incomplete. The sample has some 480,000 clones; 70% to 85% are singletons. This clone appeared a few times. V gene TRBV28 combines with J gene TRBJ2-1; unclear D gene. This TCR came from a woman in her forties in good health. Some clones in this sample may be carry-over from other donors' samples. The sample consisted of PBMCs. The DNA for the CDR3 is TGTGCCAGCAGTTTCATGGTTCCCTACAATGAGCAGTTCTTC. Protein sequence: CASSFMVPYNEQFF.